This TCR beta chain was captured in a study of control samples from healthy donors and cancer patients. The assay was immunoSEQ multiplex PCR, and TCRdb's table has in-frame clones only and misses some. The sample contains around 170,000 clones, more than 85% of which appear only once. Sequenced material: blood. This receptor was taken from a young woman in good health.

In DNA form, the CDR3 reads TGTGCCAGCAGCTTAGAGGAGGGGGCCACCTACGAGCAGTACTTC. Its translation: CASSLEEGATYEQYF. The rearrangement joins TRBV7-8 to TRBJ2-7; tentative D call: TRBD1 (7 bases). V lost 1 base and J lost 2, with 12 bases in between. Germline CDR1 SGHVS, CDR2 FQNEAQ. This CDR3 is built from 15 residues.